Shown below are 30 T cell receptor beta chains from a single sample sequenced in a study of blood T cell repertoires in COVID-19. TCRdb's copy holds only in-frame clones and misses some; the assay was immunoSEQ multiplex PCR. The sample records roughly 380,000 clones, about nine tenths being singletons. Sequenced sample: peripheral blood. These TCRs come from a middle-aged woman with COVID-19, enrolled during active disease.

The J gene is TRBJ2-1, the V gene TRBV7-9; D possibly corresponds to TRBD1 (5 bases). V was cut by 0 bases and J by 4 bases, with 7 bases left in between. The germline CDR1 and CDR2 sequences are SEHNR and FQNEAQ (reference sequence). The CDR3 has 14 amino acids. CDR3 nucleotide sequence: TGTGCCAGCAGCTTAGCCCCAGGGTACAATGAGCAGTTCTTC. Its translation is CASSLAPGYNEQFF.

J is TRBJ2-3 and V is TRBV6-2 or TRBV6-3; 9 positions agree with TRBD2. Germline CDR1 is MNHEY and CDR2 is SVGEGT. This CDR3 comprises 16 residues. J was trimmed by 7 bases and V by 6 bases; bases with no gene match: 14. DNA of the CDR3: TGTGCCAGCAGCCCCGTCGGGCGGGGGGGCATGAATACGCAGTATTTT. The encoded protein is CASSPVGRGGMNTQYF.

This rearrangement joins TRBV23-1 to TRBJ1-3, with D possibly TRBD1 on 5 matching bases. Being an ORF, TRBV23-1 has a function that is uncertain. This CDR3 region has 17 residues. The V and J ends lost 6 bases and 0 bases respectively, with 18 bases between them. In DNA, the CDR3 is TGCGCCAGCAGCCCCCGACAGTCACCCTTCTCTGGAAACACCATATATTTT. As protein: CASSPRQSPFSGNTIYF.

The genes are TRBV5-6 and TRBJ2-3, with D perhaps matching TRBD2 (6 bases). The CDR3 is 14 residues long. Germline V lookup: CDR1 SGHDT, CDR2 YYEEEE. Trimming shortened V by 4 bases and J by 6 bases, and 15 bases separated the two germline ends. CDR3 bases: TGTGCCAGCAGCCAGGGCGGAGGGGCGGATACGCAGTATTTT. Translated, it gives CASSQGGGADTQYF. Full variable domain (outside the CDR3, taken from reference TRBV5-6 and TRBJ2-3): DAGVTQSPTHLIKTRGQQVTLRCSPKSGHDTVSWYQQALGQGPQFIFQYYEEEERQRGNFPDRFSGHQFPNYSSELNVNALLLGDSALYLCASSQGGGADTQYFGPGTRLTVL.

V usage is TRBV9 and J usage is TRBJ2-1; TRBD2 is a possible D gene (5 bases). The germline V gene encodes CDR1 SGDLS and CDR2 YYNGEE. The CDR3 contains 14 residues. Trimming removed 3 bases at V and 3 bases at J, with 10 bases between. The CDR3 region is CASSAGSLYNEQFF. The CDR3, as DNA: TGTGCCAGCAGCGCGGGGTCCCTCTACAATGAGCAGTTCTTC.

This chain connects TRBV5-6 to TRBJ2-1; 13 positions agree with TRBD2. Trimming removed 4 bases from V and 7 bases from J; junction bases left unmatched: 8. CDR1 SGHDT and CDR2 YYEEEE come from the germline V gene. This CDR3 is built from 16 residues. The CDR3 here is CASSIRTSGRQNEQFF. CDR3 sequence (DNA): TGTGCCAGCAGCATAAGGACTAGCGGGAGACAGAATGAGCAGTTCTTC.

V and J are TRBV11-3 and TRBJ1-6, with D perhaps matching TRBD1 (5 bases). Germline CDR1 SGHNT, CDR2 YENEEA. Trimming stripped 4 bases from V and 14 bases from J, with 12 bases between. This CDR3 is 12 amino acids long. The DNA for the CDR3 is TGTGCCAGCAGCTCAAGCGGGGGGGCCCTCCACTTT. Protein product: CASSSSGGALHF.

The count of this clone is one. The CDR3 DNA is TGTGCCAGCAGCTTACGGGAAGGATACCCCCTCCACTTT. This gives the protein CASSLREGYPLHF. The chain links TRBV11-1 to TRBJ1-6; D gene uncertain. This CDR3 comprises 13 residues. Germline V gives CDR1 SGHAT, CDR2 FQDESV (reference sequence). The V end was cut by 2 bases, the J end by 13 bases, with 12 bases between.

This chain uses TRBV19 with TRBJ1-1, with TRBD1 matching over 7 bases. The CDR3 sequence is 15 residues long. Germline CDR1 LNHDA, CDR2 SQIVND (reference sequence). V gave up 10 bases and J gave up 0 bases; unmatched junction bases: 11. CDR3 sequence: CAICSTGQLNTEAFF. DNA of the CDR3: TGTGCCATATGTTCAACGGGACAGCTGAACACTGAAGCTTTCTTT. Variable domain in full (rest from reference TRBV19 and TRBJ1-1): DGGITQSPKYLFRKEGQNVTLSCEQNLNHDAMYWYRQDPGQGLRLIYYSQIVNDFQKGDIAEGYSVSREKKESFPLTVTSAQKNPTAFYLCAICSTGQLNTEAFFGQGTRLTVV.

The rearrangement links TRBV2 to TRBJ1-6, with 7 bases that match TRBD1. The CDR3 sequence is 15 residues long. V was pared by 6 bases and J by 10 bases, with 12 bases of the junction left unmatched. Germline V gene lookup returns CDR1 SNHLY and CDR2 FYNNEI. This CDR3 is CASRDDRAARSPLHF. CDR3 nucleotides: TGTGCCAGCAGGGACGACAGGGCTGCTCGGTCACCCCTCCACTTT. Supplemented by reference TRBV2 and TRBJ1-6, the full variable domain reads EPEVTQTPSHQVTQMGQEVILRCVPISNHLYFYWYRQILGQKVEFLVSFYNNEISEKSEIFDDQFSVERPDGSNFTLKIRSTKLEDSAMYFCASRDDRAARSPLHFGNGTRLTVT.

This chain links TRBV11-2 with TRBJ2-7; TRBD2 agrees at 7 bases. The trim removed 1 base at V and 0 bases at J, leaving 9 bases unmatched. The CDR3 length is 17 residues. The germline V gene encodes CDR1 SGHAT and CDR2 FQNNGV. DNA of the CDR3: TGTGCCAGCAGCTTAGTAGCAGGGACTACATCCTCCTACGAGCAGTACTTC. This gives the protein CASSLVAGTTSSYEQYF.

The chain carries TRBV5-1 and TRBJ2-7, with TRBD1 matching over 7 bases. Germline V gene data show CDR1 as SGHRS and CDR2 as YFSETQ. V dropped 0 bases and J dropped 2; count of bases not matched to a gene: 11. The CDR3 runs 17 residues. The CDR3, as DNA: TGCGCCAGCAGCTTGGTTAGGGGGCAGTTCCCCACCTACGAGCAGTACTTC. It codes for CASSLVRGQFPTYEQYF.

The chain has TRBV7-2 and TRBJ2-2; 7 bases match TRBD1. The V segment lost 5 bases and the J segment 0 bases; nucleotides outside the gene matches: 3. The CDR3 is 15 amino acids. Germline V CDR1 and CDR2: SGHTA, FQGNSA. CDR3 sequence (DNA): TGTGCCAGCAGCCGGGACAGCTCGAACACCGGGGAGCTGTTTTTT. Its translation: CASSRDSSNTGELFF.

The genes are TRBV29-1 and TRBJ2-3, with 15 bases that match TRBD2. The CDR3 runs 16 residues. From germline, CDR1 is SQVTM and CDR2 ANQGSEA. The ends lost 4 bases at V and 4 bases at J; junction bases unmatched: 6. In DNA form, the CDR3 reads TGCAGCGTTGGAGGACTAGCGGGGGGGAACCCAGATACGCAGTATTTT. It specifies CSVGGLAGGNPDTQYF.

The rearrangement links TRBV6-2 or TRBV6-3 to TRBJ2-5; a weak D match, TRBD1 (7 bases). This CDR3 contains 17 residues. CDR1 is MNHEY, CDR2 SVGEGT, per germline. Between the trimmed V and J ends, which lost 2 bases and 0 bases, there was a span of 16 bases. CDR3 amino acids: CASSYPLEGAYQETQYF. CDR3 bases: TGTGCCAGCAGTTACCCTTTGGAGGGGGCATACCAAGAGACCCAGTACTTC.

This chain connects TRBV30 to TRBJ1-4, with a weak D call TRBD1 (6 bases). Trimming pared 2 bases from V and 2 bases from J, leaving 9 bases between. CDR1 and CDR2 (germline): GTSNPN, SVGIG (reference sequence). The CDR3 length is 14 residues. This chain's CDR3 is CAWSWGGTNEKLFF. The CDR3 coding sequence is TGTGCCTGGAGTTGGGGGGGCACTAATGAAAAACTGTTTTTT.

This rearrangement joins TRBV11-2 to TRBJ2-3; 11 positions agree with TRBD2. Germline V gene data show CDR1 as SGHAT and CDR2 as FQNNGV. There are 18 residues in the CDR3. Trimming at V came to 4 bases and at J to 4 bases, leaving 13 bases not matched to a gene. CDR3 protein: CASSSRAVAGGPPDTQYF. CDR3 coding DNA: TGTGCCAGCAGCTCAAGAGCCGTAGCGGGGGGGCCGCCAGATACGCAGTATTTT.

This clone was observed a single time. DNA for the CDR3: TGTGCCAGCAAAGCAGGGACAGCCATTTATGGCTACACCTTC. Translated, it gives CASKAGTAIYGYTF. The chain combines TRBV6-5 with TRBJ1-2; 7 bases are shared with TRBD1. CDR3 length: 14 amino acids. Germline V CDR1 and CDR2: MNHEY, SVGAGI. With V trimmed by 7 bases and J by 5 bases, 10 bases remained unmatched.

The chain is built from TRBV11-3 and TRBJ2-7; 8 nucleotides match TRBD2. The junction had 1 base not matched to a gene; V was cut back by 0 bases and J by 6 bases. The CDR3 has 13 amino acids. Germline V lookup: CDR1 SGHNT, CDR2 YENEEA. Here the CDR3 DNA reads TGTGCCAGCAGCTTAGAGGCGGGGGGCGAGCAGTACTTC. Its translation: CASSLEAGGEQYF.

CDR3 loop: CASSPTTGYADTQYF. The CDR3 nucleotides are TGTGCCAGCTCACCAACTACAGGGTATGCAGATACGCAGTATTTT. The chain links TRBV18 to TRBJ2-3, with D possibly TRBD1 on 6 matching bases. The V and J ends lost 2 bases and 4 bases respectively, with 13 bases between them. Germline assignment: CDR1 KGHSH and CDR2 LQKENI. This CDR3 is 15 amino acids long.

This clone was observed a single time. The chain links TRBV11-2 to TRBJ2-7, with a possible D match to TRBD2 (5 bases). The CDR3 is 18 residues long. Trimming cost V 2 bases and J 0 bases, with 20 bases left between them. CDR1 is SGHAT, CDR2 FQNNGV, per germline. This CDR3 is CASSLFLAQEKNSYEQYF. CDR3 nucleotides: TGTGCCAGCAGCTTATTTCTAGCCCAGGAGAAAAACTCCTACGAGCAGTACTTC. Filled out from reference TRBV11-2 and TRBJ2-7, the complete variable domain reads EAGVAQSPRYKIIEKRQSVAFWCNPISGHATLYWYQQILGQGPKLLIQFQNNGVVDDSQLPKDRFSAERLKGVDSTLKIQPAKLEDSAVYLCASSLFLAQEKNSYEQYFGPGTRLTVT.

The J gene is TRBJ1-4, the V gene TRBV9; a possible D gene is TRBD1 (5 bases). Trimming took 1 base from V and 5 from J, leaving 12 bases between them. The CDR3 totals 15 residues. Germline V gene lookup returns CDR1 SGDLS and CDR2 YYNGEE. CDR3 in amino acids: CASSVSQGSNEKLFF. For the CDR3, the DNA is TGTGCCAGCAGCGTATCGCAGGGTTCAAATGAAAAACTGTTTTTT.

The rearrangement uses TRBV4-3 and TRBJ1-6, with a weak D call TRBD1 (6 bases). Germline CDR1 LGHNA, CDR2 YSLEER. This CDR3 has 16 amino acids. V dropped 4 bases and J dropped 4 bases, with 14 bases sitting between them. The CDR3 DNA follows: TGCGCCAGCAGCCCCCAAGGGGGGGCATATAATTCACCCCTCCACTTT. This sequence encodes CASSPQGGAYNSPLHF.

The J gene is TRBJ2-2, the V gene TRBV6-6, with TRBD2 as a possible D gene (5 bases). The V and J ends lost 2 bases and 5 bases respectively, with 9 bases between them. The CDR3 has 14 amino acids. Germline V CDR1 and CDR2: MNHNY, SVGAGI (reference sequence). CDR3 in DNA: TGTGCCAGCAGTTACCCTAGCCAGACCGGGGAGCTGTTTTTT. Translating it yields CASSYPSQTGELFF.

CDR3 coding DNA: TGCGCCAGCAGCCTGGGACAGCTCGCTCACTCTGGAAACACCATATATTTT. This gives the protein CASSLGQLAHSGNTIYF. The genes are TRBV5-1 and TRBJ1-3; TRBD1 agrees at 7 bases. Germline V gene data show CDR1 as SGHRS and CDR2 as YFSETQ. J lost 0 bases, V lost 4 bases, and 10 bases had no gene match. This CDR3 region has 17 residues.

J is TRBJ1-1 and V is TRBV5-4; no reliable D call. Trimming left V 1 base short and J 1 base short, with 17 bases between. CDR3 length: 17 residues. Per germline, CDR1 SGHNT and CDR2 YYREEE (reference sequence). CDR3 sequence: CASSLRPLHSGNTEAFF. The CDR3 DNA is TGTGCCAGCAGCTTGAGACCTTTGCATAGCGGGAACACTGAAGCTTTCTTT.

The J gene is TRBJ2-7, the V gene TRBV30; TRBD2 might be the D (5 bases). Trimming shortened V by 2 bases and J by 0 bases, and 14 bases separated the two germline ends. Per the germline V gene, CDR1 is GTSNPN and CDR2 is SVGIG (reference sequence). The CDR3 loop spans 15 amino acids. The CDR3 coding sequence is TGTGCCTGGAGTCGGCCCGGGGTCAGCTCCTACGAGCAGTACTTC. It encodes CAWSRPGVSSYEQYF.

This sequence joins TRBV7-9 and TRBJ1-1; unclear D gene. Germline V gene sequence: CDR1 SEHNR, CDR2 FQNEAQ (reference sequence). The CDR3 length is 14 residues. Trimming cost V 0 bases and J 1 base, with 6 bases left between them. The CDR3 DNA is TGTGCCAGCAGCTTAGCGCCGGGGAACACTGAAGCTTTCTTT. Translating it yields CASSLAPGNTEAFF.

The rearrangement joins TRBV6-1 to TRBJ1-5; D is perhaps TRBD1 (5 bases). CDR3 size: 16 residues. Trimming took 2 bases from V and 4 from J, leaving 15 bases between them. Per germline, CDR1 MNHNS and CDR2 SASEGT. Here the CDR3 DNA reads TGTGCCAGCAGTGAAAGCTCCAGGGAATGGAATCAGCCCCAGCATTTT. Translation: CASSESSREWNQPQHF.

The rearrangement uses TRBV18 and TRBJ1-1; D remains ambiguous. The CDR3 has 16 amino acids. V was shortened by 0 bases and J by 1 base, with 12 bases between the two germline ends. The germline CDR1 and CDR2 sequences are KGHSH and LQKENI. In DNA form, the CDR3 reads TGTGCCAGCTCACCACCCTCCGGGTTGGAGAACACTGAAGCTTTCTTT. It encodes CASSPPSGLENTEAFF.